This T cell receptor beta chain stems from a study of blood T cells in healthy people across ages. The table lists this clonotype with a few counts. This CDR3 is built from 14 residues. V lost 4 bases and J 6 bases, leaving 15 bases between the germline ends. Primers used in a second PCR of roughly 7 to 12 cycles were a sample-barcoded 5' primer and a J-beta primer mix. MiXCR, applied by TCRdb to the 5' RACE reads, yields one record per CDR3 protein. The sample lists 1 million to 1.2 million distinct CDR3 sequences, more than 30% occurring once. This chain links TRBV12-3 or TRBV12-4 with TRBJ1-2; no firm D call. The specimen sequenced was blood. The clonotype comes from a man aged 18 to 29 in good health. The CDR3 reads CASSYGILSNGYTF. The CDR3 bases are TGTGCCAGCAGTTACGGCATCCTTTCGAATGGCTACACCTTC.